These 9 T cell receptor beta chains share one sample of origin, sequenced in a study of blood T cell repertoires in COVID-19 (dated by TCRdb to 2020 to 2022). Library preparation used the immunoSEQ multiplex PCR assay. This is the immuneACCESS table as TCRdb keeps it, with only in-frame sequences that have V and J called. A part of the clones is gone; compared with another copy, unresolved V genes explain less than half, and the rest is unexplained. The sample table lists over 250,000 clones, roughly 90% of them with a count of one. The top ten constitute 8% to 10% of the sample. Sequenced sample: PBMCs or T cells enriched from blood (not recorded which). Source of these receptors: a man aged 40-55 years who had recovered from COVID-19.

The chain links TRBV15 to TRBJ2-1; D is possibly TRBD1 (6 bases). CDR3 length: 14 residues. V lost 6 bases and J 9 bases, leaving 18 bases between the germline ends. Germline assignment: CDR1 LNHNV and CDR2 YYDKDF (reference sequence). For the CDR3, the DNA is TGTGCCACCAGAGCGAGGACAGCCAGACCTGAGCAGTTCTTC. Translating it yields CATRARTARPEQFF.

The genes are TRBV10-3 and TRBJ2-7; 13 nucleotides align to TRBD2. Germline V CDR1 and CDR2: ENHRY, SYGVKD. The CDR3 extends over 13 amino acids. Trimming cost V 10 bases and J 3 bases; bases outside gene matches: 3. CDR3 bases: TGTGCCACCGGACTAGCGGGAGACTACGAGCAGTACTTC. It encodes CATGLAGDYEQYF.

V is TRBV11-2 and J is TRBJ2-7; D perhaps matches TRBD1 (6 bases). The CDR3 has 13 residues. The germline CDR1 and CDR2 sequences are SGHAT and FQNNGV. Trimming shortened V by 5 bases and J by 5 bases, and 13 bases separated the two germline ends. CDR3 amino acids: CASSRTGSHEQYF. CDR3 bases: TGTGCCAGCAGCCGTACAGGGTCTCACGAGCAGTACTTC.

V is TRBV27 and J is TRBJ2-6; no reliable D call. In germline, CDR1 is MNHEY, CDR2 SMNVEV (reference sequence). The CDR3 totals 14 residues. Between the trimmed V and J ends, which lost 6 bases and 0 bases, there was a span of 6 bases. The CDR3 is CASSRSSGANVLTF. The CDR3 DNA reads TGTGCCAGCAGCCGTAGCTCTGGGGCCAACGTCCTGACTTTC.

The rearrangement links TRBV7-8 to TRBJ1-4, with D unresolved. The CDR3 covers 15 residues. V was pared by 5 bases and J by 0 bases, with 10 bases between. In germline, CDR1 is SGHVS, CDR2 FQNEAQ. The CDR3 DNA follows: TGTGCCAGCAGCAGAGAGCCTGCAACTAATGAAAAACTGTTTTTT. This translates into CASSREPATNEKLFF.

The gene calls are TRBV4-2 and TRBJ2-6, with 9 bases matching TRBD1. The CDR3 spans 17 residues. Germline trimming cut 2 bases from V and 1 base from J; bases unmatched to any gene: 3. Germline lookup yields CDR1 LGHNA and CDR2 YNFKEQ. CDR3 sequence: CASSQQQGASGANVLTF. The CDR3 DNA follows: TGTGCCAGCAGCCAACAACAGGGGGCGTCTGGGGCCAACGTCCTGACTTTC.

The genes are TRBV16 and TRBJ1-5; D perhaps matches TRBD1 (5 bases). The CDR3 covers 13 residues. V was cut by 2 bases and J by 7 bases, with 9 bases left in between. CDR1 is KGHSY and CDR2 is FQNENV in the germline V gene. CDR3 nucleotide sequence: TGTGCCAGCAGCCAACCAGGGAACCAGCCCCAGCATTTT. Its translation: CASSQPGNQPQHF.

The chain joins TRBV7-8 to TRBJ1-1; 10 bases are a match to TRBD1. This CDR3 spans 16 amino acids. Trimming removed 4 bases from V and 0 bases from J; junction bases left unmatched: 5. CDR1 is SGHVS and CDR2 is FQNEAQ in the germline V gene. The CDR3 here is CASSSGQGGMNTEAFF. Here the CDR3 DNA reads TGTGCCAGCAGCTCTGGACAGGGGGGAATGAACACTGAAGCTTTCTTT.

The chain links TRBV6-5 to TRBJ1-1, with D uncertain. Trimming stripped 3 bases from V and 0 bases from J, with 5 bases between. The CDR3 spans 13 residues. Germline-derived CDR1 and CDR2 are MNHEY and SVGAGI. The CDR3 DNA follows: TGTGCCAGCAGTTATGAGATGAACACTGAAGCTTTCTTT. It codes for CASSYEMNTEAFF.